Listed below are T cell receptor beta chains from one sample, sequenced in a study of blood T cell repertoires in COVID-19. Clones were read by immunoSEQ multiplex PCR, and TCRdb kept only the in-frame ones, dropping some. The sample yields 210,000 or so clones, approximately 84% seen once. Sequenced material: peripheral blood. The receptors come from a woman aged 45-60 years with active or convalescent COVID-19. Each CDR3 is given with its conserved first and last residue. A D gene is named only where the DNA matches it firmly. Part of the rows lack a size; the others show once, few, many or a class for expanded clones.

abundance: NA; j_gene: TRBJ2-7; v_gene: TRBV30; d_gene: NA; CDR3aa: CAWKGHPSYEQYF
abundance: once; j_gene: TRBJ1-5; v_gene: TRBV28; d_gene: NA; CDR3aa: CASSPDRPKGNQPQHF
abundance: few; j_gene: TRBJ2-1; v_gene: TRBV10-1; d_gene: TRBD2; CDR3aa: CASSEMRLAGVSEQFF
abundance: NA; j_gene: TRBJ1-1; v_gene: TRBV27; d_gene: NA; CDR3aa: CASSSAYTEAFF
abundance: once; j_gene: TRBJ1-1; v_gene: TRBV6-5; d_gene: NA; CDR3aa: CASSLGGMNTEAFF
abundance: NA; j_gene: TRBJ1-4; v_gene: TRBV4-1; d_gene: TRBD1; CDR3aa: CASSQGQGLEKLFF
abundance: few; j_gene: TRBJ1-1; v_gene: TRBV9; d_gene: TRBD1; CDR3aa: CASSRDRVTEAFF
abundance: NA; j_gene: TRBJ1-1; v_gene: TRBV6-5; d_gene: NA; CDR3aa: CASSPETHTEAFF
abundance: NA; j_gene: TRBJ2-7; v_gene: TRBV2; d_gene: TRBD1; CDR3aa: CATTLGGLGPYEQYF
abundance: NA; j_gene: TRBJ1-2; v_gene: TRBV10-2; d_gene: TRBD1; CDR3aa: CASSGQGEGDGYTF
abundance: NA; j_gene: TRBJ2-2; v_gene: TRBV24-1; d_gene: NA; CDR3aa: CATSDLGHVNTGELFF
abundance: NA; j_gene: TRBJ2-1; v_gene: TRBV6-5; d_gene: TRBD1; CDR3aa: CASSRTTGDNEQFF
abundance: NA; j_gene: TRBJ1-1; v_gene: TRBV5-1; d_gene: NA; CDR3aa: CASRSDRFFGTEAFF
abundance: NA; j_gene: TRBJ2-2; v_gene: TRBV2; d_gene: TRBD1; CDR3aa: CASVRDRDTGELFF
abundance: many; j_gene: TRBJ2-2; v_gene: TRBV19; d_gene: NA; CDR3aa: CATDGGGTGELFF
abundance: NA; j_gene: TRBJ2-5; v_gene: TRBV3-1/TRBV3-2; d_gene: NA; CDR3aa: CASSQAGSSTRETQYF
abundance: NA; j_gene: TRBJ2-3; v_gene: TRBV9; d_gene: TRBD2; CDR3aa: CASSPRTSGTDTQYF
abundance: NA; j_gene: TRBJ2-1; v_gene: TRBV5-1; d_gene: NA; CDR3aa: CASSWGYRDNEQFF